These 20 T cell receptor beta chains share one sample of origin, sequenced in a study of post-analysis software for immune sequencing data. Study results and limitations: Comparison of patients with controls showed about 5 TRBV segments more frequent in patients, TRBV5-6, TRBV5-1 and TRBV20-1 among them.

Which antigens these TCRs recognize remains unknown. Libraries were made from TCR beta cDNA, and they carried unique molecular identifiers. TCRdb passed the PCR reads through MiXCR, listing each CDR3 protein once. This sample has roughly 620,000 distinct CDR3 sequences; 40% to 50% occur once, and the top ten carry 1.7%. The sample comprised blood. The receptors here all came from a girl aged 5-17 years with multiple sclerosis.

A single count supports this clonotype. The chain is built from TRBV5-1 and TRBJ1-2; no clear D gene. Germline V gene lookup returns CDR1 SGHRS and CDR2 YFSETQ. The CDR3 has 13 residues. Trimming took 0 bases from V and 5 from J, leaving 8 bases between them. The CDR3 nucleotides are TGCGCCAGCAGCTTGGACGAGAGTTATGGCTACACCTTC. It yields the protein CASSLDESYGYTF.

V and J are TRBV4-1 and TRBJ1-1; D might be TRBD1 (5 bases). The CDR3 has 13 amino acids. Trimming cost V 5 bases and J 7 bases, with 14 bases left between them. Germline assignment: CDR1 MGHRA and CDR2 YSYEKL. CDR3 nucleotides: TGCGCCAGCAGCTTCCCAGGGAAGGGTGAAGCTTTCTTT. Protein product: CASSFPGKGEAFF.

This clonotype was seen more than once but under ten times. The chain carries TRBV6-2 or TRBV6-3 and TRBJ1-5, with 9 bases that match TRBD1. The CDR3 spans 14 residues. The germline CDR1 and CDR2 sequences are MNHEY and SVGEGT. J gave up 4 bases and V 5 bases, and 3 bases lay outside the gene matches. CDR3: CASSPQGANQPQHF. CDR3 DNA sequence: TGTGCCAGCAGTCCACAGGGGGCGAATCAGCCCCAGCATTTT.

This sequence joins TRBV5-1 and TRBJ2-6; TRBD1 is a possible D gene (6 bases). Germline V gene lookup returns CDR1 SGHRS and CDR2 YFSETQ. The CDR3 extends over 16 amino acids. With 0 bases removed from V and 4 bases from J, the gap between germline ends came to 11 bases. Here the CDR3 reads CASSLADSPGANVLTF. The CDR3, as DNA: TGCGCCAGCAGCTTGGCGGACAGTCCAGGGGCCAACGTCCTGACTTTC.

The V and J genes are TRBV5-1 and TRBJ2-7; D not resolved. The CDR3 sequence is 15 residues long. Germline CDR1 reads SGHRS; CDR2 reads YFSETQ. V was trimmed by 0 bases and J by 3 bases, leaving 13 bases between them. The CDR3 DNA reads TGCGCCAGCAGCTTGGAGCAGGTTCAAGGCTACGAGCAGTACTTC. The encoded protein is CASSLEQVQGYEQYF.

The chain uses TRBV6-5 and TRBJ2-5, with D possibly being TRBD2 (5 bases). The germline V and J ends were trimmed by 0 bases and 0 bases, with 17 bases remaining between them. This CDR3 contains 18 residues. Germline CDR1 is MNHEY and CDR2 is SVGAGI. CDR3 residues: CASSYSPTHGGDQETQYF. The CDR3 coding sequence is TGTGCCAGCAGTTACTCACCCACCCACGGAGGAGACCAAGAGACCCAGTACTTC.

The chain employs TRBV5-1 and TRBJ1-1, with D unclear. V was trimmed by 0 bases and J by 5 bases, leaving 17 bases between them. The germline gives CDR1 SGHRS, CDR2 YFSETQ. The CDR3 loop spans 16 amino acids. CDR3 residues: CASSLEGRSLGTEAFF. CDR3 bases: TGCGCCAGCAGCTTGGAGGGCCGGAGCTTGGGGACTGAAGCTTTCTTT.

This sequence joins TRBV3-1 and TRBJ2-7; 8 nucleotides align to TRBD1. Per germline, CDR1 LGHDT and CDR2 YNNKEL (reference sequence). This CDR3 has 15 residues. After removal of 0 bases from V and 7 bases from J, the junction contained 8 bases not matched to a gene. The CDR3 spells CASSQDLGRGREQYF. Here the CDR3 DNA reads TGTGCCAGCAGCCAAGATCTTGGCAGGGGGCGTGAGCAGTACTTC.

The chain couples TRBV12-3 or TRBV12-4 to TRBJ1-2; a weak D match, TRBD1 (5 bases). This CDR3 has 14 amino acids. The ends were cut back, 4 bases at V and 4 bases at J, with 13 bases in the middle. The CDR3, as DNA: TGTGCCAGCAGTTCGACGGGGCAGCGCTATGGCTACACCTTC. Protein: CASSSTGQRYGYTF.

This chain connects TRBV5-5 to TRBJ2-3; TRBD1 matches at 9 bases. Germline CDR1 SGHKS, CDR2 YYEKEE (reference sequence). This CDR3 is 16 amino acids long. V lost 4 bases to trimming and J lost 5 bases; unmatched junction nucleotides: 11. The CDR3 sequence: CASSRSGTGMVDTQYF. DNA for the CDR3: TGTGCCAGCAGCCGATCCGGGACAGGGATGGTAGATACGCAGTATTTT.

The chain joins TRBV27 to TRBJ2-3, with D unresolved. The CDR3 extends over 14 amino acids. Looked up from germline, CDR1 is MNHEY and CDR2 is SMNVEV (reference sequence). V shed 3 bases and J shed 0 bases, with 7 bases lying between them. CDR3 amino acids: CASSFKDSTDTQYF. The CDR3 nucleotides read TGTGCCAGCAGTTTTAAGGACAGCACAGATACGCAGTATTTT.

This clonotype was observed once. V usage is TRBV7-9 and J usage is TRBJ1-4, with TRBD1 matching over 7 bases. This CDR3 is 16 amino acids long. Germline CDR1 SEHNR, CDR2 FQNEAQ (reference sequence). Germline trimming cut 4 bases from V and 4 bases from J; bases unmatched to any gene: 9. DNA for the CDR3: TGTGCCAGCAGCTCAGACCCGACAGGGATTAATGAAAAACTGTTTTTT. Translated, it gives CASSSDPTGINEKLFF.

This clonotype was detected a few times. V and J are TRBV2 and TRBJ2-7, with D unresolved. CDR1 and CDR2 (germline): SNHLY, FYNNEI. This CDR3 is 9 amino acids long. This CDR3 is CANGYEQYF. DNA of the CDR3: TGTGCTAACGGGTACGAGCAGTACTTC. Based on the CDR3 plus reference TRBV2 and TRBJ2-7, the full variable domain is EPEVTQTPSHQVTQMGQEVILRCVPISNHLYFYWYRQILGQKVEFLVSFYNNEISEKSEIFDDQFSVERPDGSNFTLKIRSTKLEDSAMYFCANGYEQYFGPGTRLTVT.

This clonotype has a handful of counts. A read error may produce the germline difference seen at one junction end. The chain combines TRBV30 with TRBJ2-3; D is perhaps TRBD1 or TRBD2 (5 bases each). Germline V CDR1 and CDR2: GTSNPN, SVGIG (reference sequence). The CDR3 spans 14 residues. The CDR3 is CARSAPGRSYTQYF. The DNA for the CDR3 is TGTGCCCGGAGTGCCCCGGGACGTAGTTATACGCAGTATTTT. The variable domain in full, with the rest retrieved from reference TRBV30 and TRBJ2-3, is SQTIHQWPATLVQPVGSPLSLECTVEGTSNPNLYWYRQAAGRGLQLLFYSVGIGQISSEVPQNLSASRPQDRQFILSSKKLLLSDSGFYLCARSAPGRSYTQYFGPGTRLTVL.

The chain employs TRBV6-6 and TRBJ2-1; 11 bases are a match to TRBD2. The CDR3 has 17 residues. The V gene's germline CDR1 is MNHNY and CDR2 SVGAGI (reference sequence). V lost 2 bases and J lost 9; bases outside the gene matches: 12. The CDR3 DNA reads TGTGCCAGCAGTTACAGCCTAGCGGGGGGTGGCGTTGGTGAGCAGTTCTTC. Translating gives CASSYSLAGGGVGEQFF.

This clonotype was recorded a few times. The rearrangement links TRBV5-8 to TRBJ2-7; 11 bases align to TRBD2. Unmatched junction bases numbered 3, after V lost 3 bases and J lost 1 base. This CDR3 comprises 15 residues. Germline V gives CDR1 SGHTS, CDR2 YDEGEE. CDR3 region: CASSWTSGPSYEQYF. In DNA form, the CDR3 reads TGTGCCAGCAGCTGGACTAGCGGGCCTTCCTACGAGCAGTACTTC.

This clonotype was seen more than once but under ten times. The V gene is TRBV27, the J gene TRBJ2-1, with 7 positions matching TRBD2. J gave up 4 bases and V 6 bases, and 3 bases lay outside the gene matches. Germline loops: CDR1 MNHEY, CDR2 SMNVEV (reference sequence). CDR3 length equals 13 residues. CDR3 amino acids: CASRGRGYNEQFF. Here the CDR3 DNA reads TGTGCCAGCAGGGGGAGGGGATACAATGAGCAGTTCTTC.

The chain uses TRBV5-1 and TRBJ2-1, with 10 bases aligning to TRBD2. The junction had 21 bases not matched to a gene; V was cut back by 4 bases and J by 14 bases. The germline V gene has CDR1 SGHRS and CDR2 YFSETQ. This CDR3 is 17 amino acids long. In DNA form, the CDR3 reads TGCGCCAGCAGCCTTCCGGGACTAGCGTACGAACCCAGGCCCAAGTTCTTC. This sequence encodes CASSLPGLAYEPRPKFF.

The CDR3 region has the DNA TGCAGTGGCGAGGTAGACTATGGCTACACCTTC. This codes for CSGEVDYGYTF. This chain connects TRBV20-1 to TRBJ1-2, with D uncertain. Germline lookup yields CDR1 DFQATT and CDR2 SNEGSKA (reference sequence). The CDR3 contains 11 residues. V gave up 7 bases and J gave up 3 bases, with 9 bases separating them.

The J gene is TRBJ1-5, the V gene TRBV9; TRBD1 aligns across 7 bases. The CDR3 consists of 14 residues. The germline CDR1 and CDR2 sequences are SGDLS and YYNGEE. V trimming: 4 bases; J trimming: 5 bases; junction bases outside the gene matches: 6. CDR3 sequence: CASSSTGADQPQHF. In nucleotides, the CDR3 is TGTGCCAGCAGCTCAACAGGGGCAGATCAGCCCCAGCATTTT. Supplemented by reference TRBV9 and TRBJ1-5, the full variable domain reads DSGVTQTPKHLITATGQRVTLRCSPRSGDLSVYWYQQSLDQGLQFLIQYYNGEERAKGNILERFSAQQFPDLHSELNLSSLELGDSALYFCASSSTGADQPQHFGDGTRLSIL.